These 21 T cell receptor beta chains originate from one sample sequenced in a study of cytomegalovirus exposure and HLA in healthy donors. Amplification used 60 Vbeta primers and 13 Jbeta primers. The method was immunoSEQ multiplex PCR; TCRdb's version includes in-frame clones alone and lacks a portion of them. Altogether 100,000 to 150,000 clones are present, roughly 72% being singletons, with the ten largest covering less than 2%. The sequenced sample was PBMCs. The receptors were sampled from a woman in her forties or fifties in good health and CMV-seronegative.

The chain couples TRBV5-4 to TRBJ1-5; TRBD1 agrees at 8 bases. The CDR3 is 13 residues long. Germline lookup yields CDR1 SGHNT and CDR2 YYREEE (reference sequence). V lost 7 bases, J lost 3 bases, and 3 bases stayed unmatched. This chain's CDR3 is CASATGDNQPQHF. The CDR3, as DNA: TGTGCCAGCGCGACAGGGGACAATCAGCCCCAGCATTTT.

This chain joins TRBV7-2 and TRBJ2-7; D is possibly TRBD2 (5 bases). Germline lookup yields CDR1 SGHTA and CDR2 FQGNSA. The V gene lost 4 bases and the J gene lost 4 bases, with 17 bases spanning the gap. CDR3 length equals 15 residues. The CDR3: CASSSGLSSSYEQYF. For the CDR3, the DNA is TGTGCCAGCAGCTCCGGACTGTCATCCTCTTACGAGCAGTACTTC.

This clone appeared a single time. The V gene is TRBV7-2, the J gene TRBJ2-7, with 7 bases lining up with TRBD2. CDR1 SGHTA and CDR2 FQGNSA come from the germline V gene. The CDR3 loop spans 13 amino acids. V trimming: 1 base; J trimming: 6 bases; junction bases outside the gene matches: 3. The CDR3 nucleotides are TGTGCCAGCAGCTTAGGGGGCGGGGGCGAGCAGTACTTC. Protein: CASSLGGGGEQYF.

The CDR3, as DNA: TGTGCCAGCAGCTTAGCCGCGGGAGGGCCGAGGGGCTACACCTTC. Its translation is CASSLAAGGPRGYTF. The V and J genes are TRBV7-2 and TRBJ1-2; D is ambiguous. Per the germline V gene, CDR1 is SGHTA and CDR2 is FQGNSA. The CDR3 length is 15 residues. V was shortened by 0 bases and J by 8 bases, with 16 bases between the two germline ends. Full variable domain (rest looked up from reference TRBV7-2 and TRBJ1-2): GAGVSQSPSNKVTEKGKDVELRCDPISGHTALYWYRQSLGQGLEFLIYFQGNSAPDKSGLPSDRFSAERTGGSVSTLTIQRTQQEDSAVYLCASSLAAGGPRGYTFGSGTRLTVV.

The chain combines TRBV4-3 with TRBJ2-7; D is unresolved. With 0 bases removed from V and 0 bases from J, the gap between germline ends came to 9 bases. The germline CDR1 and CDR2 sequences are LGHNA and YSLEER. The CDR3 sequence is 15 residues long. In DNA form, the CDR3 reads TGCGCCAGCAGCCAAGATCACCTCAGCTCCTACGAGCAGTACTTC. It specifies CASSQDHLSSYEQYF.

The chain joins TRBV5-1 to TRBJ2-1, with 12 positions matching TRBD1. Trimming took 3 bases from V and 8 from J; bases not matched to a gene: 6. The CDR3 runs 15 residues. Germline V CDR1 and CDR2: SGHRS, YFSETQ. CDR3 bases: TGCGCCAGCAGCTACCAGGGACAGGGGGCCTATGAGCAGTTCTTC. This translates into CASSYQGQGAYEQFF.

The CDR3 is CASSFFIGGGTGELFF. The DNA of the CDR3 is TGTGCCAGCAGCTTCTTTATAGGGGGCGGCACCGGGGAGCTGTTTTTT. The chain couples TRBV7-2 to TRBJ2-2, with 7 bases that match TRBD1. CDR3 length: 16 amino acids. Germline CDR1 and CDR2: SGHTA and FQGNSA. Trimming took 3 bases from V and 4 from J; bases not matched to a gene: 8.

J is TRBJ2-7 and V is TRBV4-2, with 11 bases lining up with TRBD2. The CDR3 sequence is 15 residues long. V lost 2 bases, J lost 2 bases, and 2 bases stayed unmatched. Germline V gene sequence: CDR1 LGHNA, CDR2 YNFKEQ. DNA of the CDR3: TGTGCCAGCAGCCAATCACTAGCGGGGGCCTACGAGCAGTACTTC. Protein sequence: CASSQSLAGAYEQYF.

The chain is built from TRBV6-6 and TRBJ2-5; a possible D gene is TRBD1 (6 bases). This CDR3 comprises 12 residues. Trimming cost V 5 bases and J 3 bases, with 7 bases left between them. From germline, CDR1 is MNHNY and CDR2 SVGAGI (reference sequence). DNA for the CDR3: TGTGCCAGCAGTAGGACAGAAGAGACCCAGTACTTC. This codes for CASSRTEETQYF.

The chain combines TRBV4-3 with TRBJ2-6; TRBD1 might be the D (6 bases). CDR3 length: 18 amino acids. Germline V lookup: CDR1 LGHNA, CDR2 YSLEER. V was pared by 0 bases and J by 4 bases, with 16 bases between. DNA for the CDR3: TGCGCCAGCAGCCAAGATTCCGGGACAACCACCGGGGCCAACGTCCTGACTTTC. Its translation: CASSQDSGTTTGANVLTF.

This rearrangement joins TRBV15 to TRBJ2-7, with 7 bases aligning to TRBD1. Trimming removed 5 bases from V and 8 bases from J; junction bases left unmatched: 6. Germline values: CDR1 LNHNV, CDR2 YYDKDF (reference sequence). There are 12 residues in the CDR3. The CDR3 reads CATSGGQRKQYF. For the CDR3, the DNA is TGTGCCACCAGCGGGGGACAGAGAAAGCAGTACTTC.

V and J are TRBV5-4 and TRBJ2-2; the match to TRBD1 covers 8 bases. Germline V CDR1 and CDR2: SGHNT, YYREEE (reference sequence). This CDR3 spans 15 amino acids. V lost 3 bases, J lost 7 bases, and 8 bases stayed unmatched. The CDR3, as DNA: TGTGCCAGCAGCTCAGGACAGGGAAGAGTCGGGGAGCTGTTTTTT. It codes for CASSSGQGRVGELFF.

The CDR3 DNA is TGTGCCAGCTCCGGAAACCAGGTTAGCAATGAGCAGTTCTTC. Its protein product is CASSGNQVSNEQFF. V and J are TRBV18 and TRBJ2-1; D is unclear. The CDR3 length is 14 residues. The germline gives CDR1 KGHSH, CDR2 LQKENI. Trimming pared 6 bases from V and 6 bases from J, leaving 15 bases between.

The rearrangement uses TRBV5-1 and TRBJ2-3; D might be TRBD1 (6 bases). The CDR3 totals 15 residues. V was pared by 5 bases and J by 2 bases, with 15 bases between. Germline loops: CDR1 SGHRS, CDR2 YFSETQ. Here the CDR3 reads CASSADSVPTDTQYF. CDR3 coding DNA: TGCGCCAGCAGTGCGGACAGCGTGCCCACAGATACGCAGTATTTT.

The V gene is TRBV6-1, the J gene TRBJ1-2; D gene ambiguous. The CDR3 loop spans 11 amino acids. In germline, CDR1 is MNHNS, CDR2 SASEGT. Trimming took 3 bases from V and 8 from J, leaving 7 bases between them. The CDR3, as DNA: TGTGCCAGCAGTGAGGGCTGGGGCTACACCTTC. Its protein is CASSEGWGYTF.

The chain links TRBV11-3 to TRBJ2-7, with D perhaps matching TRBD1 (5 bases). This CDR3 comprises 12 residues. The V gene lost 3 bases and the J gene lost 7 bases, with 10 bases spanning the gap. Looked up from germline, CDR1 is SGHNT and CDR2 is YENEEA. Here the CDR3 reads CASSLGLEEQYF. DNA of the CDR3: TGTGCCAGCAGCTTGGGGCTGGAGGAGCAGTACTTC.

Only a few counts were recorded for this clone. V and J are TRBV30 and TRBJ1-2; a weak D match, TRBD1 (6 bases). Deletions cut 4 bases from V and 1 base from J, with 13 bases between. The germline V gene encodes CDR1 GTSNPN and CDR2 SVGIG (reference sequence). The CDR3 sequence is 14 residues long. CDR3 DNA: TGTGCCTGGATACGACAGGCGTTTAACTATGGCTACACCTTC. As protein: CAWIRQAFNYGYTF.

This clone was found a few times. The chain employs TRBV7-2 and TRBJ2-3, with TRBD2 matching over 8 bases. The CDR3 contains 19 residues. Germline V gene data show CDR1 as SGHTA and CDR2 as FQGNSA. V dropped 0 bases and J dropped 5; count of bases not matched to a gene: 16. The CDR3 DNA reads TGTGCCAGCAGCTTAGCCTCGGGTACTAGCGGAACTACGAGAGATACGCAGTATTTT. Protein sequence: CASSLASGTSGTTRDTQYF. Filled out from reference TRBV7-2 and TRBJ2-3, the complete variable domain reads GAGVSQSPSNKVTEKGKDVELRCDPISGHTALYWYRQSLGQGLEFLIYFQGNSAPDKSGLPSDRFSAERTGGSVSTLTIQRTQQEDSAVYLCASSLASGTSGTTRDTQYFGPGTRLTVL.

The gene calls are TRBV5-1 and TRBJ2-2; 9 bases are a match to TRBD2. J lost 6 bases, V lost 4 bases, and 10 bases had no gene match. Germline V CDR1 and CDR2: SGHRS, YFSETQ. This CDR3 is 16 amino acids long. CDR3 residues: CASSSSGSSQAGELFF. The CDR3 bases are TGCGCCAGCAGCAGTAGCGGGAGCTCTCAAGCCGGGGAGCTGTTTTTT.

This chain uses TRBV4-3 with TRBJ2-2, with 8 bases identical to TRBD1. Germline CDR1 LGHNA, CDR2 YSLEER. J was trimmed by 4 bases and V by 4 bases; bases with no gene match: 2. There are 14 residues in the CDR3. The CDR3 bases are TGCGCCAGCAGCCTGGACAGGGTCACCGGGGAGCTGTTTTTT. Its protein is CASSLDRVTGELFF.

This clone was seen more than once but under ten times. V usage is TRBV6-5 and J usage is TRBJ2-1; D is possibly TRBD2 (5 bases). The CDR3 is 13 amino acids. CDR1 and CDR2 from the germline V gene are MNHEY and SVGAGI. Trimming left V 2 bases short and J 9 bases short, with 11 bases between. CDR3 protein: CASSYGENREQFF. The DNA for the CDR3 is TGTGCCAGCAGTTACGGGGAGAACCGTGAGCAGTTCTTC.